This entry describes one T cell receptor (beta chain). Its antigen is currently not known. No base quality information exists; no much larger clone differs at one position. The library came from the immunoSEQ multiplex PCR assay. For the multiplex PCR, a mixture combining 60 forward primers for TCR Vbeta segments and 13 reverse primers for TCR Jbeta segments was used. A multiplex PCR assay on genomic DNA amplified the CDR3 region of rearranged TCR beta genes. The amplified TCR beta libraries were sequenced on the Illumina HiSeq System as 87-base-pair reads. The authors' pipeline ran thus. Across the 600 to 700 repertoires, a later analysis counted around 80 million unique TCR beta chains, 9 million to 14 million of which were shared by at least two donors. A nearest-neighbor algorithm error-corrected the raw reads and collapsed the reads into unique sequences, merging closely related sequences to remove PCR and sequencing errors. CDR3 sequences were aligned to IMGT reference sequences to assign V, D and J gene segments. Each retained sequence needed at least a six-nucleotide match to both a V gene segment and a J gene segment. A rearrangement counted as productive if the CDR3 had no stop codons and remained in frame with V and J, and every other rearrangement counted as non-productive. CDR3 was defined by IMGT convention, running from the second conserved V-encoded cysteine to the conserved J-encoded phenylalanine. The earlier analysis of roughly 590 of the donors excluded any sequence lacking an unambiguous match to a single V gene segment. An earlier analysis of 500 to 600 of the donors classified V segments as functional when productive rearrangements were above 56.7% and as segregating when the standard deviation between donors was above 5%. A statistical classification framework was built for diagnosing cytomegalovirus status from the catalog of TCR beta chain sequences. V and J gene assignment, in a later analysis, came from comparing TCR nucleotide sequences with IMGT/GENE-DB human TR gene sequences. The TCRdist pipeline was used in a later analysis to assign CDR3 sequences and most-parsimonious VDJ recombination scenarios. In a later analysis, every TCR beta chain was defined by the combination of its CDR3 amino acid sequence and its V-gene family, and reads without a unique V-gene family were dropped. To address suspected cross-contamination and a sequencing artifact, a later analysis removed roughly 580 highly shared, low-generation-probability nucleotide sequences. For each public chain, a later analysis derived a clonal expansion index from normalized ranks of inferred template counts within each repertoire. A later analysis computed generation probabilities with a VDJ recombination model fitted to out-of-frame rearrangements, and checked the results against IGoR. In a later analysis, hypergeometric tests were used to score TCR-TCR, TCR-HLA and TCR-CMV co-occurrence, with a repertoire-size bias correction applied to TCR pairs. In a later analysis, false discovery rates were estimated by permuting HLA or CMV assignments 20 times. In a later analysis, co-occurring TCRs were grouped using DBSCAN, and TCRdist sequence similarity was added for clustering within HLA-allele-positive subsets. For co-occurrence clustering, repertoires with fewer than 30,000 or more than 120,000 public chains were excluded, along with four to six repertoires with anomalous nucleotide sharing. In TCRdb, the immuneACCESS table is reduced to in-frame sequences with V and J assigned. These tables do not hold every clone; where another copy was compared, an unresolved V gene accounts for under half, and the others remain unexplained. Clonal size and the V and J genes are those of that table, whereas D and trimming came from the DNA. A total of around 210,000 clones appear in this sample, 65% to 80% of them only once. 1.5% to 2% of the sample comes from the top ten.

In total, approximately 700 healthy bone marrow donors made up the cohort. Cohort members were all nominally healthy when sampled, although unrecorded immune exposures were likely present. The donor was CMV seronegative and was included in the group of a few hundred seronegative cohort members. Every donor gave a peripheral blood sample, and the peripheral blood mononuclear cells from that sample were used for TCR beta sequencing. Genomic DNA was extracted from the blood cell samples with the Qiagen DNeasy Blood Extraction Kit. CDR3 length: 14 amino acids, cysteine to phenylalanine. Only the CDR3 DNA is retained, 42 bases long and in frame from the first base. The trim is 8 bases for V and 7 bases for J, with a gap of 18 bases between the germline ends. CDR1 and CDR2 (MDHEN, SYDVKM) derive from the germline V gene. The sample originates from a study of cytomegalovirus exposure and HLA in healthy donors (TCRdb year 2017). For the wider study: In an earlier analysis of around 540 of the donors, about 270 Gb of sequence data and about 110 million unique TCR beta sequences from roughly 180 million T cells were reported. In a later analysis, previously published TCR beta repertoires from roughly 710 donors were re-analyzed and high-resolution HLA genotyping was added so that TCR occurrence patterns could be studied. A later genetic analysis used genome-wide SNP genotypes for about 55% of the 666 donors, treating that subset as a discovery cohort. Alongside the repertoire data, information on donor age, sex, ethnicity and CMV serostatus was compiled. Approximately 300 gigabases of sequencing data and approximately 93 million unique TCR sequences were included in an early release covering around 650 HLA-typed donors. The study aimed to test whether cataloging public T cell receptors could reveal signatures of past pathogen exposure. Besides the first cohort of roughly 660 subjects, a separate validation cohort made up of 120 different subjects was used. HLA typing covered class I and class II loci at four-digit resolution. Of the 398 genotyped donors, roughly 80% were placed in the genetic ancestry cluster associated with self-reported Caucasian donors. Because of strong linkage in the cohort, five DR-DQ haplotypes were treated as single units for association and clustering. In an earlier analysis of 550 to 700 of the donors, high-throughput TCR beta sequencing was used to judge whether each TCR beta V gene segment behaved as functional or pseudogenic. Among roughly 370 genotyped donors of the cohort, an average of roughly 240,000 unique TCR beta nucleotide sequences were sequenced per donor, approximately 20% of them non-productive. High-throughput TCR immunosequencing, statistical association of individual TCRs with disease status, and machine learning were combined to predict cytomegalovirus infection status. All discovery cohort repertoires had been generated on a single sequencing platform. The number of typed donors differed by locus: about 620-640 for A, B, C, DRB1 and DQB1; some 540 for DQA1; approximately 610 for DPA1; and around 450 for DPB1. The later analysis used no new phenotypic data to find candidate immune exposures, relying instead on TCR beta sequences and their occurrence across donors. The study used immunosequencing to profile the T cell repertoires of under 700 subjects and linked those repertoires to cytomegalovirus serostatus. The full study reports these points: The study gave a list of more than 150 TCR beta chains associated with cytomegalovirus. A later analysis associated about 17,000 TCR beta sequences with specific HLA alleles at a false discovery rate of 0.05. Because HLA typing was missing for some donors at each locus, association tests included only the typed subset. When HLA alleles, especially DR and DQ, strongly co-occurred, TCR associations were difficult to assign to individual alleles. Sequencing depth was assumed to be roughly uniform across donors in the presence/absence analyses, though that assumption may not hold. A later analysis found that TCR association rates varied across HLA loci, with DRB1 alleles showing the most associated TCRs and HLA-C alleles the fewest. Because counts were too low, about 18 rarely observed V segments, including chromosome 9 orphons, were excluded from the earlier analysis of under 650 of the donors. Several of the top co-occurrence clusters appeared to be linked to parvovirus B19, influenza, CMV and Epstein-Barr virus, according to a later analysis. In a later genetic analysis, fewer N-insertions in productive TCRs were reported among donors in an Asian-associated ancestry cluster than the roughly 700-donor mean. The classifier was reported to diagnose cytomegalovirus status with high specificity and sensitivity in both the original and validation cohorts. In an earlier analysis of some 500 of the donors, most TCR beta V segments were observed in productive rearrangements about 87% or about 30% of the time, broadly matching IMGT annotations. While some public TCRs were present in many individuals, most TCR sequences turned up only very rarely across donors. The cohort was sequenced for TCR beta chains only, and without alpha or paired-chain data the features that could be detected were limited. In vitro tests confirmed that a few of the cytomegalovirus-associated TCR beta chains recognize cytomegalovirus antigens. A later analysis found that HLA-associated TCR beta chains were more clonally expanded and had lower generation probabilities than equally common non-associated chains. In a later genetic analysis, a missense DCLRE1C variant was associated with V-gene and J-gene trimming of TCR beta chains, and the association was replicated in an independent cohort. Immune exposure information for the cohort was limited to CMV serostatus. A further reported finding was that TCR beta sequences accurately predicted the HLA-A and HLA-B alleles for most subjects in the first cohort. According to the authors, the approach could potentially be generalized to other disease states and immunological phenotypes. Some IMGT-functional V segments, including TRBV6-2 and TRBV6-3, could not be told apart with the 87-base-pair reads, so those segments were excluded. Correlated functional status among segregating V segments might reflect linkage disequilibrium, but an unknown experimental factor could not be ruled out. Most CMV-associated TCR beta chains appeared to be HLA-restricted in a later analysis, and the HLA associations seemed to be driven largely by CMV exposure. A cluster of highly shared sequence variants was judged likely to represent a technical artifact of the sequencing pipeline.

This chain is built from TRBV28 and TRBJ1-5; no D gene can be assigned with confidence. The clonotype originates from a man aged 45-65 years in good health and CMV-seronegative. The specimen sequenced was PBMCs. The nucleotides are TGTGCCAGCGGATGGTCGGGGATCGGCCAGCCCCAGCATTTT. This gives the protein CASGWSGIGQPQHF.